A single sample gave rise to the 30 T cell receptor beta chains below, sequenced in a study of blood T cell repertoires in COVID-19. Sequencing was performed with immunoSEQ multiplex PCR; in TCRdb, only in-frame clones are kept and a portion is missing. The sample includes roughly 500,000 clones, 70% to 90% of them seen just once. The material sequenced was peripheral blood. These receptors were taken from a human donor in a cohort sampled during active COVID-19.

The chain joins TRBV7-2 to TRBJ2-3; 10 nucleotides line up with TRBD2. Germline V gene sequence: CDR1 SGHTA, CDR2 FQGNSA. V lost 5 bases to trimming and J lost 0 bases; unmatched junction nucleotides: 5. The length of the CDR3 is 16 residues. The CDR3 protein is CASSTRTSGSTDTQYF. CDR3 DNA: TGTGCCAGCAGCACACGGACTAGCGGTAGCACAGATACGCAGTATTTT.

CDR3 DNA: TGTGCCAGCAGCTTAGGCGCGGGCTACGAGCAGTACTTC. Translation: CASSLGAGYEQYF. This rearrangement joins TRBV11-3 to TRBJ2-7, with D possibly TRBD2 on 5 matching bases. CDR1 and CDR2 (germline): SGHNT, YENEEA. The CDR3 length is 13 residues. V was clipped by 1 base and J by 3 bases, with 7 bases between them.

The rearrangement joins TRBV19 to TRBJ2-3; D ambiguous. Per germline, CDR1 LNHDA and CDR2 SQIVND (reference sequence). This CDR3 is built from 13 residues. V was cut by 1 base and J by 3 bases, with 5 bases left in between. The CDR3 nucleotides are TGTGCCAGTAGTATAGTTGCGACAGATACGCAGTATTTT. This gives the protein CASSIVATDTQYF.

This chain's CDR3 is CASSRRQGANTEAFF. CDR3 in DNA: TGTGCCAGCTCACGACGACAGGGGGCTAACACTGAAGCTTTCTTT. This rearrangement joins TRBV18 to TRBJ1-1; 10 nucleotides match TRBD1. Germline-derived CDR1 and CDR2 are KGHSH and LQKENI. Losses at the gene ends were 4 bases for V and 2 bases for J; bases not matched to a gene: 4. The CDR3 is 15 amino acids.

V usage is TRBV28 and J usage is TRBJ2-3; D call uncertain. V was trimmed by 2 bases and J by 4 bases, leaving 10 bases between them. Germline loops: CDR1 MDHEN, CDR2 SYDVKM. The CDR3 contains 14 residues. This chain's CDR3 is CASSLSENADTQYF. The CDR3 bases are TGTGCCAGCAGTTTAAGTGAGAACGCAGATACGCAGTATTTT.

The genes are TRBV7-9 and TRBJ1-1; no reliable D call. Germline V gene sequence: CDR1 SEHNR, CDR2 FQNEAQ (reference sequence). The CDR3 extends over 15 amino acids. V was shortened by 6 bases and J by 1 base, with 15 bases between the two germline ends. The CDR3 sequence is CASSLQFSGNTEAFF. Here the CDR3 DNA reads TGTGCCAGCAGTCTTCAATTCAGTGGGAACACTGAAGCTTTCTTT.

This rearrangement joins TRBV27 to TRBJ1-4; a weak D match, TRBD1 (6 bases). The ends were cut back, 2 bases at V and 2 bases at J, with 21 bases in the middle. This CDR3 comprises 19 residues. The germline V gene encodes CDR1 MNHEY and CDR2 SMNVEV (reference sequence). CDR3 nucleotide sequence: TGTGCCAGCAGTTTAACCCAGGGGCCCGTAAAGGCTACTAATGAAAAACTGTTTTTT. Encoded protein: CASSLTQGPVKATNEKLFF. Full variable domain (rest looked up from reference TRBV27 and TRBJ1-4): EAQVTQNPRYLITVTGKKLTVTCSQNMNHEYMSWYRQDPGLGLRQIYYSMNVEVTDKGDVPEGYKVSRKEKRNFPLILESPSPNQTSLYFCASSLTQGPVKATNEKLFFGSGTQLSVL.

V gene TRBV6-5 combines with J gene TRBJ1-2; D unresolved. With 6 bases removed from V and 1 base from J, the gap between germline ends came to 15 bases. The germline V gene has CDR1 MNHEY and CDR2 SVGAGI. The CDR3 extends over 15 amino acids. DNA for the CDR3: TGTGCCAGCAGACTAGCGTGGGGTGGTAACTATGGCTACACCTTC. Its protein product is CASRLAWGGNYGYTF.

The chain recombines TRBV11-2 with TRBJ2-5; TRBD1 aligns across 11 bases. The germline V gene encodes CDR1 SGHAT and CDR2 FQNNGV. Unmatched junction bases numbered 7, after V lost 2 bases and J lost 5 bases. The CDR3 consists of 16 residues. The CDR3 DNA reads TGTGCCAGCAGCTTACGCGGACAGGGGGCCGTTGAGACCCAGTACTTC. Its translation: CASSLRGQGAVETQYF.

V is TRBV19 and J is TRBJ2-3; weak D call: TRBD1 (6 bases). Trimming removed 1 base from V and 2 bases from J, with 13 bases in between. The CDR3 length is 16 residues. The germline V gene encodes CDR1 LNHDA and CDR2 SQIVND (reference sequence). The CDR3 DNA is TGTGCCAGTAGTATAGGAGGGGGACAAAACACAGATACGCAGTATTTT. Amino acid sequence: CASSIGGGQNTDTQYF. Together with reference TRBV19 and TRBJ2-3, the CDR3 gives the full variable domain: DGGITQSPKYLFRKEGQNVTLSCEQNLNHDAMYWYRQDPGQGLRLIYYSQIVNDFQKGDIAEGYSVSREKKESFPLTVTSAQKNPTAFYLCASSIGGGQNTDTQYFGPGTRLTVL.

This clone has only one observation. The V and J genes are TRBV19 and TRBJ2-3; D is perhaps TRBD2 (5 bases). V was cut by 6 bases and J by 2 bases, with 18 bases left in between. The CDR3 extends over 16 amino acids. CDR1 and CDR2 (germline): LNHDA, SQIVND (reference sequence). In nucleotides, the CDR3 is TGTGCCAGTAGAGGCCTCTCGGGAATGATCACAGATACGCAGTATTTT. This sequence encodes CASRGLSGMITDTQYF.

V is TRBV7-3 and J is TRBJ1-1; maybe TRBD1 (6 bases). V was pared by 1 base and J by 4 bases, with 13 bases between. Germline-derived CDR1 and CDR2 are SGHTA and FQGTGA. The CDR3 contains 15 residues. The DNA for the CDR3 is TGTGCCAGCAGCTTAATAACCAGGGGCCTCACTGAAGCTTTCTTT. Amino acids: CASSLITRGLTEAFF.

The CDR3 sequence is CASTPRGAAGEQYF. CDR3 coding DNA: TGTGCCAGTACCCCTCGGGGGGCGGCTGGTGAGCAGTACTTC. The V gene is TRBV19, the J gene TRBJ2-7; TRBD2 might be the D (7 bases). Trimming took off 7 bases at V and 7 bases at J, with 20 bases between the two ends. This CDR3 is built from 14 residues. Germline CDR1 reads LNHDA; CDR2 reads SQIVND (reference sequence).

This chain's CDR3 is CASSQGPGQDYGYTF. The CDR3 region has the DNA TGTGCCAGCAGCCAGGGTCCGGGACAGGACTATGGCTACACCTTC. V is TRBV5-4 and J is TRBJ1-2; 8 positions agree with TRBD1. This CDR3 is built from 15 residues. V dropped 4 bases and J dropped 3; count of bases not matched to a gene: 8. Germline CDR1 is SGHNT and CDR2 is YYREEE (reference sequence).

This chain links TRBV20-1 with TRBJ1-3; D gene unclear. The V end was cut by 3 bases, the J end by 0 bases, with 12 bases between. Germline-derived CDR1 and CDR2 are DFQATT and SNEGSKA (reference sequence). The CDR3 sequence is 15 residues long. CDR3 sequence: CSASGQSPSGNTIYF. The CDR3 nucleotides read TGCAGTGCTAGTGGCCAGTCGCCCTCTGGAAACACCATATATTTT.

V is TRBV6-5 and J is TRBJ1-2; D possibly corresponds to TRBD1 (6 bases). The V and J ends lost 8 bases and 1 base respectively, with 14 bases between them. The germline V gene has CDR1 MNHEY and CDR2 SVGAGI. The CDR3 extends over 14 amino acids. The CDR3 sequence is CASCRTADNYGYTF. Here the CDR3 DNA reads TGTGCCAGCTGCCGGACAGCAGATAACTATGGCTACACCTTC.

This rearrangement joins TRBV5-1 to TRBJ1-3, with D perhaps matching TRBD1 (5 bases). The CDR3 is made up of 13 amino acids. Germline V gene data show CDR1 as SGHRS and CDR2 as YFSETQ. V shed 4 bases and J shed 2 bases, with 7 bases lying between them. CDR3 amino acids: CASSETAGNTIYF. In nucleotides, the CDR3 is TGCGCCAGCAGCGAGACAGCTGGAAACACCATATATTTT.

The chain uses TRBV4-3 and TRBJ2-1; TRBD1 matches 10 bases. The CDR3 covers 17 residues. The ends lost 2 bases at V and 7 bases at J; junction bases unmatched: 11. Germline V gene lookup returns CDR1 LGHNA and CDR2 YSLEER. CDR3 coding DNA: TGCGCCAGCAGCCAATCTTACGGGGGACAGGGGAGGAATGAGCAGTTCTTC. Protein: CASSQSYGGQGRNEQFF.

V usage is TRBV10-1 and J usage is TRBJ2-2; no definite D call. CDR1 is WNHNN and CDR2 is SYGVQD in the germline V gene (reference sequence). The CDR3 runs 15 residues. V lost 5 bases to trimming and J lost 4 bases, with 14 bases between them. The CDR3 sequence is CASSTTYLGTGELFF. The CDR3 nucleotides read TGCGCCAGCAGTACCACCTATCTCGGCACCGGGGAGCTGTTTTTT.

V and J are TRBV7-2 and TRBJ1-1; unclear D gene. The CDR3 contains 13 residues. V was pared by 2 bases and J by 3 bases, with 7 bases between. The germline gives CDR1 SGHTA, CDR2 FQGNSA. CDR3 sequence: CASSLYRDTEAFF. CDR3 bases: TGTGCCAGCAGCTTATACCGGGACACTGAAGCTTTCTTT. Combining the CDR3 with reference TRBV7-2 and TRBJ1-1 gives the whole variable domain GAGVSQSPSNKVTEKGKDVELRCDPISGHTALYWYRQSLGQGLEFLIYFQGNSAPDKSGLPSDRFSAERTGGSVSTLTIQRTQQEDSAVYLCASSLYRDTEAFFGQGTRLTVV.

V usage is TRBV14 and J usage is TRBJ1-1, with D possibly TRBD1 on 5 matching bases. The germline CDR1 and CDR2 sequences are SGHDN and FVKESK. The CDR3 totals 13 residues. The ends were cut back, 1 base at V and 7 bases at J, with 10 bases in the middle. CDR3: CASSQVGGFEAFF. The CDR3 nucleotides read TGTGCCAGCAGCCAAGTCGGGGGTTTTGAAGCTTTCTTT.

The chain joins TRBV4-1 to TRBJ1-3; a weak D match, TRBD1 (6 bases). The CDR3 is 15 amino acids. The V and J ends lost 1 base and 4 bases respectively, with 11 bases between them. Germline V gene data show CDR1 as MGHRA and CDR2 as YSYEKL. The CDR3 protein is CASSQGRTGGNTIYF. The DNA of the CDR3 is TGCGCCAGCAGCCAAGGACGAACAGGGGGAAACACCATATATTTT.

The chain employs TRBV29-1 and TRBJ2-1; TRBD1 matches at 9 bases. The germline CDR1 and CDR2 sequences are SQVTM and ANQGSEA. V shed 5 bases, J shed 7 bases, and the junction held 3 bases outside the gene matches. This CDR3 has 12 amino acids. The CDR3 reads CSVRQGDNEQFF. CDR3 DNA sequence: TGCAGCGTTCGACAGGGGGATAATGAGCAGTTCTTC.

The rearrangement uses TRBV12-5 and TRBJ2-1, with D possibly matching TRBD2 (5 bases). The V end was cut by 7 bases, the J end by 5 bases, with 12 bases between. This CDR3 has 13 amino acids. Germline-derived CDR1 and CDR2 are LGHNT and FRNRAP. The CDR3: CASAKAEDNEQFF. CDR3 coding DNA: TGTGCTAGTGCCAAAGCGGAAGACAATGAGCAGTTCTTC.

CDR3 region: CASSLEAVSYNEQFF. CDR3 DNA: TGCGCCAGCAGCTTGGAGGCGGTCTCCTACAATGAGCAGTTCTTC. The gene calls are TRBV5-1 and TRBJ2-1; D remains ambiguous. The CDR3 length is 15 residues. Trimming pared 0 bases from V and 0 bases from J, leaving 7 bases between. CDR1 and CDR2 (germline): SGHRS, YFSETQ.

This clone was seen a handful of times. The genes are TRBV2 and TRBJ1-2; weak D call: TRBD1 (6 bases). The CDR3 contains 15 residues. CDR1 is SNHLY, CDR2 FYNNEI, per germline. V was shortened by 4 bases and J by 5 bases, with 17 bases between the two germline ends. CDR3 sequence: CASSALTGISYGYTF. The CDR3, as DNA: TGTGCCAGCAGTGCCCTAACAGGGATCTCATATGGCTACACCTTC.

V usage is TRBV7-3 and J usage is TRBJ2-1, with 8 bases lining up with TRBD2. The J segment lost 7 bases and the V segment lost 4 bases, leaving 12 bases of the junction unmatched. In germline, CDR1 is SGHTA, CDR2 FQGTGA. CDR3 length: 16 amino acids. The CDR3: CASSSAGTSPRNEQFF. As DNA, the CDR3 is TGTGCCAGCAGCTCCGCCGGGACTAGTCCCCGTAATGAGCAGTTCTTC.

The genes are TRBV5-4 and TRBJ2-7, with 10 bases aligning to TRBD2. The trim removed 2 bases at V and 2 bases at J, leaving 4 bases unmatched. There are 15 residues in the CDR3. The germline CDR1 and CDR2 sequences are SGHNT and YYREEE (reference sequence). The CDR3 nucleotides read TGTGCCAGCAGCTTTACTAGCGGGGCCACCTACGAGCAGTACTTC. Encoded protein: CASSFTSGATYEQYF. The full variable domain, rest sourced from reference TRBV5-4 and TRBJ2-7, is ETGVTQSPTHLIKTRGQQVTLRCSSQSGHNTVSWYQQALGQGPQFIFQYYREEENGRGNFPPRFSGLQFPNYSSELNVNALELDDSALYLCASSFTSGATYEQYFGPGTRLTVT.

The chain recombines TRBV5-6 with TRBJ1-1, with TRBD1 matching 11 bases. CDR3 length: 16 amino acids. The J segment lost 4 bases and the V segment lost 1 base, leaving 6 bases of the junction unmatched. The germline V gene has CDR1 SGHDT and CDR2 YYEEEE. The CDR3 protein is CASSLRTGGLGTEAFF. CDR3 DNA: TGTGCCAGCAGCTTGCGGACAGGGGGCCTAGGCACTGAAGCTTTCTTT.

The chain carries TRBV11-2 and TRBJ2-7; 10 bases line up with TRBD1. CDR3 size: 14 residues. CDR1 is SGHAT and CDR2 is FQNNGV in the germline V gene. Trimming removed 4 bases from V and 3 bases from J; junction bases left unmatched: 3. The CDR3 DNA reads as TGTGCCAGCAGCTGGGGGACAGGGGTCTACGAGCAGTACTTC. It is translated as CASSWGTGVYEQYF.